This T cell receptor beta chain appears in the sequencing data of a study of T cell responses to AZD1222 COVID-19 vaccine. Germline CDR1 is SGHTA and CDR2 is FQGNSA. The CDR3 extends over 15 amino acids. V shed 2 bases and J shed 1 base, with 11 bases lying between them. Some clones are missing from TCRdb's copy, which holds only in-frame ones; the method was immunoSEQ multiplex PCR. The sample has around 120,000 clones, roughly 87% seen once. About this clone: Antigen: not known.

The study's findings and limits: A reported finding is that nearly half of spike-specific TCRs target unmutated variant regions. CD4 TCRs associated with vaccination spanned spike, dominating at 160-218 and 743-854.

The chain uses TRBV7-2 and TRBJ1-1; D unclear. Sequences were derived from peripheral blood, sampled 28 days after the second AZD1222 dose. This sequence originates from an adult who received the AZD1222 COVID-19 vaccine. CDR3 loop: CASSLSRLGNTEAFF. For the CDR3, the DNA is TGTGCCAGCAGCTTATCACGACTGGGGAACACTGAAGCTTTCTTT.